The 27 T cell receptor beta chains below come from one sample, sequenced in a study of neurological immune-mediated disorders. TCRdb used MiXCR to reprocess the 5' RACE reads, holding one entry per CDR3 protein. The sample shows some 78,000 distinct CDR3 sequences, approximately 5% of them seen only once. Material: PBMCs. All receptors come from a young woman with multiple sclerosis.

This clonotype has at least ten counts. The V and J genes are TRBV10-3 and TRBJ1-4; the match to TRBD1 covers 7 bases. CDR3 length: 15 residues. CDR1 is ENHRY and CDR2 is SYGVKD in the germline V gene. Unmatched junction bases numbered 8, after V lost 5 bases and J lost 5 bases. The CDR3 loop is CAISSHLQGNEKLFF. In nucleotides, the CDR3 is TGTGCCATCAGTTCCCATCTACAGGGGAATGAAAAACTGTTTTTT.

V usage is TRBV20-1 and J usage is TRBJ2-1, with TRBD2 matching 10 bases. The germline gives CDR1 DFQATT, CDR2 SNEGSKA (reference sequence). Losses at the gene ends were 4 bases for V and 4 bases for J; bases not matched to a gene: 13. This CDR3 spans 17 amino acids. The DNA for the CDR3 is TGCAGTGCTATTTCCCTAACTAGCGGGGTAACTTACAATGAGCAGTTCTTC. As protein: CSAISLTSGVTYNEQFF.

In its sample, this clonotype was seen many times. The rearrangement joins TRBV20-1 to TRBJ2-1; D gene ambiguous. The V end lost 6 bases, the J end lost 7 bases, and 13 bases lay between the germline ends. Germline V gene data show CDR1 as DFQATT and CDR2 as SNEGSKA (reference sequence). This CDR3 has 12 amino acids. The CDR3 loop is CSAGEQGNEQFF. The CDR3 DNA is TGCAGTGCCGGAGAGCAAGGGAATGAGCAGTTCTTC.

This clonotype has ten or more counts. This chain connects TRBV28 to TRBJ2-3, with 10 bases that match TRBD1. The CDR3 length is 16 residues. From germline, CDR1 is MDHEN and CDR2 SYDVKM. V trimming: 5 bases; J trimming: 2 bases; junction bases outside the gene matches: 7. The CDR3 loop reads CASSTVGTGDTDTQYF. The CDR3 DNA sequence: TGTGCCAGCAGTACCGTTGGGACAGGGGACACAGATACGCAGTATTTT.

This clonotype was observed a handful of times. The chain employs TRBV15 and TRBJ2-1; TRBD2 might be the D (6 bases). Trimming cost V 1 base and J 4 bases, with 11 bases left between them. Germline V gives CDR1 LNHNV, CDR2 YYDKDF (reference sequence). The CDR3 loop spans 15 amino acids. In DNA, the CDR3 is TGTGCCACCAGCAGAGGAAGGGACTCTTACAATGAGCAGTTCTTC. Translation gives CATSRGRDSYNEQFF. Using reference TRBV15 and TRBJ2-1 for the parts outside the CDR3, the full variable domain is DAMVIQNPRYQVTQFGKPVTLSCSQTLNHNVMYWYQQKSSQAPKLLFHYYDKDFNNEADTPDNFQSRRPNTSFCFLDIRSPGLGDTAMYLCATSRGRDSYNEQFFGPGTRLTVL.

The chain has TRBV29-1 and TRBJ1-3; 8 bases are shared with TRBD1. J lost 4 bases, V lost 7 bases, and 9 bases had no gene match. The CDR3 extends over 14 amino acids. CDR1 and CDR2 from the germline V gene are SQVTM and ANQGSEA. In nucleotides, the CDR3 is TGCAGCGCCTCAGGACAGGGTGGAGGAAACACCATATATTTT. Protein sequence: CSASGQGGGNTIYF.

This clonotype was found many times. This sequence joins TRBV7-6 and TRBJ2-1; 7 bases agree with TRBD2. The CDR3 is 15 amino acids. Germline CDR1 and CDR2: SGHVS and FNYEAQ. The junction had 8 bases not matched to a gene; V was cut back by 1 base and J by 8 bases. The CDR3 region is CASSLVREVVDEQFF. CDR3 bases: TGTGCCAGCAGCTTAGTTCGGGAGGTTGTCGATGAGCAGTTCTTC.

This clonotype was counted ten times or more. J is TRBJ2-1 and V is TRBV12-3 or TRBV12-4; the D is unclear. V was cut by 6 bases and J by 6 bases, with 15 bases left in between. The CDR3 loop spans 14 amino acids. CDR3 protein: CASSRTPHLNEQFF. CDR3 sequence (DNA): TGTGCCAGCAGCCGGACCCCGCATCTCAATGAGCAGTTCTTC.

This clonotype was recorded at least ten times. The CDR3 DNA follows: TGTGCCAGCAGTTTAGCGGAAAGGGGGGGCACTGAAGCTTTCTTT. Its translation is CASSLAERGGTEAFF. The rearrangement links TRBV12-3 or TRBV12-4 to TRBJ1-1, with D perhaps TRBD1 (6 bases). The CDR3 sequence is 15 residues long. The V end was cut by 0 bases, the J end by 4 bases, with 12 bases between.

The table lists this clonotype with many counts. The V call is TRBV5-1, the J call TRBJ2-7; D unclear. V was trimmed by 1 base and J by 3 bases, leaving 8 bases between them. The CDR3 consists of 13 residues. Germline CDR1 SGHRS, CDR2 YFSETQ. The CDR3 sequence: CASSLNVGYEQYV. CDR3 nucleotides: TGCGCCAGCAGCTTGAATGTGGGCTACGAGCAGTACGTC.

This clonotype was counted many times. J is TRBJ1-1 and V is TRBV27; no firm D call. The CDR3 has 14 amino acids. V lost 5 bases and J 3 bases, leaving 13 bases between the germline ends. Germline CDR1 reads MNHEY; CDR2 reads SMNVEV (reference sequence). The CDR3 region is CASSPYRGDTEAFF. In nucleotides, the CDR3 is TGTGCCAGCAGTCCGTATCGTGGAGACACTGAAGCTTTCTTT.

The sample holds a few counts of this clonotype. The rearrangement links TRBV20-1 to TRBJ1-4; D is perhaps TRBD1 (5 bases). From germline, CDR1 is DFQATT and CDR2 SNEGSKA (reference sequence). The CDR3 spans 16 residues. The ends were cut back, 5 bases at V and 8 bases at J, with 24 bases in the middle. The CDR3 sequence is CSADIAPAGEGEKLFF. The CDR3 region has the DNA TGCAGTGCTGACATTGCCCCGGCTGGAGAGGGGGAAAAACTGTTTTTT.

The sample holds many counts of this clonotype. The chain uses TRBV9 and TRBJ2-1; 10 positions agree with TRBD2. The CDR3 has 16 amino acids. The V segment lost 6 bases and the J segment 0 bases; nucleotides outside the gene matches: 6. The germline V gene encodes CDR1 SGDLS and CDR2 YYNGEE. The chain's CDR3 is CASTGTSDSSYNEQFF. CDR3 nucleotides: TGTGCCAGCACCGGGACTAGCGATTCCTCCTACAATGAGCAGTTCTTC.

In its sample, this clonotype was seen many times. This rearrangement joins TRBV20-1 to TRBJ1-5, with TRBD1 as a possible D gene (6 bases). The V and J ends lost 4 bases and 3 bases respectively, with 16 bases between them. CDR1 is DFQATT and CDR2 is SNEGSKA in the germline V gene (reference sequence). The CDR3 contains 15 residues. DNA for the CDR3: TGCAGTGCTACTTCAGGGGATAGAGCCAATCAGCCCCAGCATTTT. This encodes CSATSGDRANQPQHF.

Only a few counts were recorded for this clonotype. The J gene is TRBJ2-1, the V gene TRBV20-1; the match to TRBD2 covers 10 bases. Losses at the gene ends were 5 bases for V and 4 bases for J; bases not matched to a gene: 11. CDR1 and CDR2 from the germline V gene are DFQATT and SNEGSKA (reference sequence). The CDR3 contains 16 residues. The DNA of the CDR3 is TGCAGTGCTTCAGTTCCCGGACTAGCGGTTTACAATGAGCAGTTCTTC. Its translation: CSASVPGLAVYNEQFF.

Ten or more counts support this clonotype. The V gene is TRBV6-1, the J gene TRBJ2-5; the D is unclear. V lost 7 bases and J 5 bases, leaving 8 bases between the germline ends. The germline gives CDR1 MNHNS, CDR2 SASEGT. The CDR3 spans 11 residues. This CDR3 reads CASKNLETQYF. The CDR3 nucleotides read TGTGCCAGCAAGAACCTTGAGACCCAGTACTTC.

This clonotype was seen many times. This chain links TRBV5-1 with TRBJ1-1, with D unresolved. The CDR3 is 14 residues long. V lost 0 bases and J 7 bases, leaving 13 bases between the germline ends. CDR1 and CDR2 (germline): SGHRS, YFSETQ. The CDR3 sequence: CASSLVGKDGEAFF. CDR3 in DNA: TGCGCCAGCAGCTTGGTCGGAAAAGACGGTGAAGCTTTCTTT.

This clonotype has ten or more counts. The chain carries TRBV20-1 and TRBJ2-3; D is undetermined. Germline V gene lookup returns CDR1 DFQATT and CDR2 SNEGSKA (reference sequence). The V end lost 1 base, the J end lost 2 bases, and 10 bases lay between the germline ends. The CDR3 is 14 residues long. The CDR3 protein is CSARGARYTDTQYF. The CDR3 coding sequence is TGCAGTGCTAGAGGGGCTAGATACACAGATACGCAGTATTTT.

This clonotype has ten or more counts. The gene calls are TRBV5-6 and TRBJ1-5; D is unresolved. Per the germline V gene, CDR1 is SGHDT and CDR2 is YYEEEE. The CDR3 runs 16 residues. Trimming stripped 0 bases from V and 2 bases from J, with 12 bases between. The CDR3 protein is CASSLVSAAGNQPQHF. CDR3 bases: TGTGCCAGCAGCTTGGTTTCGGCGGCGGGCAATCAGCCCCAGCATTTT. Looking up the rest from reference TRBV5-6 and TRBJ1-5 gives the full variable domain: DAGVTQSPTHLIKTRGQQVTLRCSPKSGHDTVSWYQQALGQGPQFIFQYYEEEERQRGNFPDRFSGHQFPNYSSELNVNALLLGDSALYLCASSLVSAAGNQPQHFGDGTRLSIL.

This clonotype was observed at least ten times. The chain carries TRBV5-1 and TRBJ2-3, with 8 bases aligning to TRBD2. Losses at the gene ends were 0 bases for V and 4 bases for J; bases not matched to a gene: 7. This CDR3 spans 16 amino acids. Germline loops: CDR1 SGHRS, CDR2 YFSETQ. CDR3: CASSLDGAGGADTQYF. The CDR3, as DNA: TGCGCCAGCAGCTTGGACGGGGCGGGGGGAGCAGATACGCAGTATTTT. The complete variable domain, with remaining parts taken from reference TRBV5-1 and TRBJ2-3, reads KAGVTQTPRYLIKTRGQQVTLSCSPISGHRSVSWYQQTPGQGLQFLFEYFSETQRNKGNFPGRFSGRQFSNSRSEMNVSTLELGDSALYLCASSLDGAGGADTQYFGPGTRLTVL.

This clonotype was found many times. The rearrangement uses TRBV29-1 and TRBJ2-5; D remains ambiguous. Germline CDR1 and CDR2: SQVTM and ANQGSEA. V lost 4 bases, J lost 5 bases, and 14 bases lay in between. The CDR3 extends over 13 amino acids. The chain's CDR3 is CSVGITGGETQYF. The CDR3 DNA reads as TGCAGCGTTGGAATCACTGGTGGGGAGACCCAGTACTTC.

This clonotype has at least ten counts. This chain joins TRBV7-2 and TRBJ1-6; D may be TRBD1 (5 bases). Germline V gene lookup returns CDR1 SGHTA and CDR2 FQGNSA. This CDR3 comprises 15 residues. V shed 2 bases and J shed 9 bases, with 14 bases lying between them. The CDR3 DNA is TGTGCCAGCAGCTTAACCAGGGCCACGGGTTCACCCCTCCACTTT. As protein: CASSLTRATGSPLHF. Full variable domain (missing parts from reference TRBV7-2 and TRBJ1-6): GAGVSQSPSNKVTEKGKDVELRCDPISGHTALYWYRQSLGQGLEFLIYFQGNSAPDKSGLPSDRFSAERTGGSVSTLTIQRTQQEDSAVYLCASSLTRATGSPLHFGNGTRLTVT.

The chain carries TRBV28 and TRBJ2-1; 8 bases are shared with TRBD1. Germline CDR1 and CDR2: MDHEN and SYDVKM. The CDR3 is 14 residues long. With 7 bases clipped from V and 8 bases from J, the junction kept 10 bases outside the gene matches. The CDR3 sequence: CASIRFTGGHEQFF. The CDR3 coding sequence is TGTGCCAGCATCCGCTTCACAGGGGGACATGAGCAGTTCTTC. Complete variable domain (other parts from reference TRBV28 and TRBJ2-1): DVKVTQSSRYLVKRTGEKVFLECVQDMDHENMFWYRQDPGLGLRLIYFSYDVKMKEKGDIPEGYSVSREKKERFSLILESASTNQTSMYLCASIRFTGGHEQFFGPGTRLTVL.

J is TRBJ2-5 and V is TRBV24-1; D possibly corresponds to TRBD2 (6 bases). CDR1 is KGHDR, CDR2 SFDVKD, per germline. V was pared by 3 bases and J by 6 bases, with 13 bases between. The length of the CDR3 is 14 residues. In DNA form, the CDR3 reads TGTGCCACCAGTGATCCCGGGGACTCGAAGACCCAGTACTTC. Protein product: CATSDPGDSKTQYF.

This clonotype appeared many times. The chain joins TRBV5-1 to TRBJ2-1; 8 bases agree with TRBD2. Germline V CDR1 and CDR2: SGHRS, YFSETQ. The V and J ends lost 0 bases and 9 bases, in that order; junction bases with no gene match: 11. This CDR3 region has 16 residues. The CDR3 region is CASSLASTGGPFEQFF. CDR3 bases: TGCGCCAGCAGCTTGGCTTCGACGGGAGGGCCGTTTGAGCAGTTCTTC.

This clonotype was observed many times. The gene calls are TRBV20-1 and TRBJ1-5; D ambiguous. The CDR3 is 14 amino acids. The ends were cut back, 3 bases at V and 9 bases at J, with 18 bases in the middle. Germline V lookup: CDR1 DFQATT, CDR2 SNEGSKA (reference sequence). The DNA for the CDR3 is TGCAGTGCTAGCGCGACGGGGATCCTGGGGCCCCAGCATTTT. Amino acid sequence: CSASATGILGPQHF.

Ten or more counts support this clonotype. The genes are TRBV5-1 and TRBJ1-2, with a tentative D call TRBD1 (6 bases). Germline V lookup: CDR1 SGHRS, CDR2 YFSETQ. The CDR3 runs to 12 residues. V lost 6 bases and J lost 2, with 8 bases in between. CDR3 nucleotides: TGCGCCAGCACGGACAGAAACTATGGCTACACCTTC. It encodes CASTDRNYGYTF.